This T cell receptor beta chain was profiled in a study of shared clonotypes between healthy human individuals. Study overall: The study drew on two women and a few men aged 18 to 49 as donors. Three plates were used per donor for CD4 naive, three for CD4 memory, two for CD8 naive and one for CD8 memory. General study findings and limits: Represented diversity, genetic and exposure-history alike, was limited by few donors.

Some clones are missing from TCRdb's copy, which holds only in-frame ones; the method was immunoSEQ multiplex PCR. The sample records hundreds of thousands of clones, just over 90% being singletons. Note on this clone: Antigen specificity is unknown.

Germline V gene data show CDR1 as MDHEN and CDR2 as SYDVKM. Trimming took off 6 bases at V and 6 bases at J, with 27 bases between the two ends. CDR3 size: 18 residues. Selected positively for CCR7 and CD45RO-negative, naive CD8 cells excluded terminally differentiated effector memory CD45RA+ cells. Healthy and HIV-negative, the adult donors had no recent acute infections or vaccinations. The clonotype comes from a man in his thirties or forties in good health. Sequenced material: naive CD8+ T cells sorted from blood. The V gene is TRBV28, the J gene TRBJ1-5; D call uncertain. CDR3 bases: TGTGCCAGCAGACCTCTTAGGACCGGCGACCCCTTTAGTCAGCCCCAGCATTTT. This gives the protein CASRPLRTGDPFSQPQHF. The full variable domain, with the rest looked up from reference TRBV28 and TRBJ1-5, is DVKVTQSSRYLVKRTGEKVFLECVQDMDHENMFWYRQDPGLGLRLIYFSYDVKMKEKGDIPEGYSVSREKKERFSLILESASTNQTSMYLCASRPLRTGDPFSQPQHFGDGTRLSIL.